A selection of T cell receptor beta chains follows, all from one sample in a study of OX40 agonist ivuxolimab in advanced cancers. Method: immunoSEQ multiplex PCR; TCRdb's copy keeps in-frame clones and lacks some. The sample has 40,000 to 55,000 clones, 88% seen once. The source material was CD4+ or CD8+ T cells sorted from blood, sampled in a trial of the OX40 agonist ivuxolimab. The receptors were gathered from an adult with an advanced solid tumor such as melanoma, head and neck, liver or kidney cancer. CDR3s include the opening cysteine and the closing phenylalanine or tryptophan. A D gene is named only where the DNA matches it firmly. Clone size is not always given. Where it is, it says once, few, many or a class for expanded clones.

TRBD2	NA	TRBJ2-1	TRBV13	CASSSGTSSLNEQFF	TGTGCCAGCAGCAGTGGGACTAGCTCCCTCAATGAGCAGTTCTTC
TRBD2	NA	TRBJ2-1	TRBV7-9	CASSRGLDGSHEQFF	TGTGCCAGCAGCCGCGGACTAGACGGAAGTCATGAGCAGTTCTTC
NA	NA	TRBJ1-1	TRBV28	CASSLLAAMNTEAFF	TGTGCCAGCAGTTTATTGGCAGCTATGAACACTGAAGCTTTCTTT
TRBD2	NA	TRBJ2-5	TRBV18	CASSPPGLAYQETQYF	TGTGCCAGCTCACCACCGGGACTAGCGTACCAAGAGACCCAGTACTTC
NA	NA	TRBJ2-7	TRBV7-3	CASSLIGGFTYEQYF	TGTGCCAGCAGCTTAATCGGGGGTTTTACCTACGAGCAGTACTTC
TRBD1	NA	TRBJ2-1	TRBV29-1	CSVDRGGSGEQFF	TGCAGCGTGGACAGGGGGGGTAGTGGTGAGCAGTTCTTC
NA	NA	TRBJ2-3	TRBV30	CACTGPWGPDTQYF	TGTGCCTGCACGGGCCCTTGGGGCCCAGATACGCAGTATTTT
TRBD1	NA	TRBJ1-6	TRBV9	CASSGTQGGFDSPLHF	TGTGCCAGCAGCGGCACACAGGGGGGGTTCGATTCACCCCTCCACTTT
NA	few	TRBJ1-5	TRBV7-9	CASSLMGQVRGPQHF	TGTGCCAGCAGCTTAATGGGGCAGGTTCGAGGGCCCCAGCATTTT
TRBD1	NA	TRBJ1-4	TRBV6-1	CASSESRTGATNEKLFF	TGTGCCAGCAGTGAGTCTCGGACAGGGGCAACTAATGAAAAACTGTTTTTT
NA	NA	TRBJ1-1	TRBV30	CAWWKDSPNTEAFF	TGTGCCTGGTGGAAAGACAGCCCGAACACTGAAGCTTTCTTT
NA	NA	TRBJ2-1	TRBV7-2	CASSLTREQEQFF	TGTGCCAGCAGCTTAACTAGGGAACAGGAGCAGTTCTTC
NA	NA	TRBJ2-2	TRBV30	CAWMSALGGGTGELFF	TGTGCCTGGATGTCGGCGCTGGGGGGTGGCACCGGGGAGCTGTTTTTT
NA	NA	TRBJ1-1	TRBV5-4	CASSPPGAVSGEAFF	TGTGCCAGCAGCCCTCCTGGGGCGGTAAGCGGTGAAGCTTTCTTT
NA	NA	TRBJ2-2	TRBV9	CASSPSAGTGELFF	TGTGCCAGCAGCCCATCCGCGGGCACCGGGGAGCTGTTTTTT
TRBD1	NA	TRBJ2-2	TRBV19	CASSIVGTGLTGELFF	TGTGCCAGTAGTATAGTGGGGACAGGGTTGACCGGGGAGCTGTTTTTT
NA	NA	TRBJ2-1	TRBV7-2	CASSPDGVAGGSLFF	NA
NA	NA	TRBJ2-3	TRBV4-3	CASSLYTSSSDTQYF	TGCGCCAGCAGCCTCTACACTAGCAGTTCAGATACGCAGTATTTT
NA	NA	TRBJ1-5	TRBV2	CASRRGQNSNQPQHF	TGTGCCAGCAGGAGAGGACAAAATAGCAATCAGCCCCAGCATTTT
TRBD1	NA	TRBJ2-7	TRBV7-6	CASSITGGLYF	TGTGCCAGCAGCATTACAGGGGGTTTGTACTTC
NA	few	TRBJ1-1	TRBV7-2	CASHQGRGDTEAFF	TGTGCCAGCCACCAGGGGAGGGGGGACACTGAAGCTTTCTTT
NA	NA	TRBJ2-2	TRBV7-9	CASSLAQISGGELFF	TGTGCCAGCAGCTTAGCGCAGATCTCTGGCGGGGAGCTGTTTTTT
TRBD1	NA	TRBJ2-6	TRBV9	CASSRGTAGANVLTF	TGTGCCAGCAGCCGAGGGACAGCTGGGGCCAACGTCCTGACTTTC
NA	once	TRBJ1-3	TRBV4-1	CASSQRISGRRSGNTIYF	TGCGCCAGCAGCCAACGTATCTCAGGGCGGCGGTCTGGAAACACCATATATTTT
NA	NA	TRBJ2-1	TRBV11-3	CASSFSYNEQFF	TGTGCCAGCAGCTTCTCCTACAATGAGCAGTTCTTC
NA	NA	TRBJ2-2	TRBV29-1	CSVVFVVAGELFF	TGCAGCGTTGTTTTTGTAGTCGCCGGGGAGCTGTTTTTT
TRBD1	NA	TRBJ2-7	TRBV19	CASSIAGTGYHEQYF	TGTGCCAGTAGTATAGCGGGGACAGGGTATCACGAGCAGTACTTC
TRBD1	NA	TRBJ1-1	TRBV18	CASSPGTDNTEAFF	TGTGCCAGCTCGCCCGGGACAGATAACACTGAAGCTTTCTTT
NA	once	TRBJ2-1	TRBV5-1	CASSFPIGEQFF	TGCGCCAGCAGCTTTCCGATAGGTGAGCAGTTCTTC
NA	NA	TRBJ1-4	TRBV19	CASSLIGGNEKLFF	TGTGCCAGTAGCCTTATCGGGGGGAATGAAAAACTGTTTTTT
NA	NA	TRBJ1-2	TRBV28	CASSLGGDPPGYTF	TGTGCCAGCAGCTTAGGAGGCGATCCCCCTGGCTACACCTTC
TRBD1	NA	TRBJ2-7	TRBV5-1	CASRLGPGQGLGEQYF	TGCGCCAGCAGACTAGGACCGGGACAGGGGTTGGGGGAGCAGTACTTC
NA	once	TRBJ2-2	TRBV7-3	CASSLTYQPEVGELFF	TGTGCCAGCAGCTTAACGTACCAGCCCGAAGTCGGGGAGCTGTTTTTT
NA	NA	TRBJ1-6	TRBV28	CASIPGGEGTNSPLHF	TGTGCCAGCATCCCGGGGGGTGAGGGGACTAATTCACCCCTCCACTTT
NA	NA	TRBJ2-7	TRBV2	CASSEMGYEQYF	TGTGCCAGCAGTGAAATGGGCTACGAGCAGTACTTC
TRBD2	NA	TRBJ2-6	TRBV19	CASFAGGGANVLTF	TGTGCCAGTTTTGCGGGAGGTGGGGCCAACGTCCTGACTTTC
NA	NA	TRBJ1-5	TRBV19	CASSIAPIQGYGNQPQHF	TGTGCCAGTAGTATAGCGCCAATACAGGGTTATGGCAATCAGCCCCAGCATTTT
NA	NA	TRBJ2-7	TRBV5-1	CASSPRGVFSYEQYF	TGCGCCAGCAGCCCACGTGGGGTCTTCTCCTACGAGCAGTACTTC
NA	NA	TRBJ2-7	TRBV21-1	CASSKKSPEGLAGVPHPYEQYF	TGTGCCAGCAGCAAAAAGAGCCCGGAGGGACTAGCGGGAGTTCCACATCCCTACGAGCAGTACTTC
TRBD1	NA	TRBJ2-7	TRBV6-5	CAIGQGNEQYF	TGTGCCATTGGACAGGGTAACGAGCAGTACTTC
NA	NA	TRBJ2-1	TRBV18	CASSPAGYGNEQFF	TGTGCCAGCTCACCAGCAGGGTATGGTAATGAGCAGTTCTTC
NA	NA	TRBJ1-1	TRBV7-2	CASSPSRDIVWPEAFF	TGTGCCAGCAGCCCCTCACGGGACATTGTTTGGCCTGAAGCTTTCTTT
TRBD2	few	TRBJ2-1	TRBV18	CASSTVPGLAGITYNEQFF	TGTGCCAGCTCCACCGTACCGGGACTAGCGGGAATTACCTACAATGAGCAGTTCTTC
NA	NA	TRBJ2-1	TRBV5-1	CASSWGFDNEQFF	TGCGCCAGCAGCTGGGGCTTCGACAATGAGCAGTTCTTC
NA	medium-sized	TRBJ1-1	TRBV29-1	CSVEDARNTEAFF	TGCAGCGTTGAAGACGCGAGGAACACTGAAGCTTTCTTT
NA	NA	TRBJ2-1	TRBV7-2	CASSLDLSNNEQFF	TGTGCCAGCAGCTTAGATCTCTCCAACAATGAGCAGTTCTTC
NA	NA	TRBJ1-6	TRBV27	CASSWHNSPLHF	TGTGCCAGCTCCTGGCATAATTCACCCCTCCACTTT
TRBD1	NA	TRBJ2-3	TRBV28	CASSTLGDSYTDTQYF	TGTGCCAGCAGTACCCTAGGGGACAGTTATACAGATACGCAGTATTTT
NA	NA	TRBJ2-2	TRBV10-1	CASSGALFSGELFF	TGCGCCAGCAGCGGGGCTCTCTTCTCCGGGGAGCTGTTTTTT
TRBD1	NA	TRBJ1-5	TRBV19	CASGSGTGVVGNQPQHF	TGTGCCAGTGGATCCGGGACAGGGGTCGTAGGCAATCAGCCCCAGCATTTT